These 10 T cell receptor beta chains were sequenced from one sample in a study of blood T cell repertoires in COVID-19. TCRdb's copy holds only in-frame clones and misses some; the assay was immunoSEQ multiplex PCR. The data show some 89,000 clones, 85% to 90% seen once. The sequenced material came from peripheral blood. The receptors were gathered from a human donor in a cohort sampled during active COVID-19.

The genes are TRBV2 and TRBJ1-2, with D uncertain. This CDR3 is 14 amino acids long. V was shortened by 1 base and J by 4 bases, with 10 bases between the two germline ends. CDR1 is SNHLY, CDR2 FYNNEI, per germline. The CDR3 region is CASSEGPGPYGYTF. The CDR3 coding sequence is TGTGCCAGCAGTGAAGGTCCAGGCCCCTATGGCTACACCTTC.

The chain links TRBV2 to TRBJ2-5; 7 bases match TRBD1. This CDR3 contains 14 residues. Trimming removed 5 bases from V and 3 bases from J; junction bases left unmatched: 6. The germline CDR1 and CDR2 sequences are SNHLY and FYNNEI. The chain's CDR3 is CASSQTGPEETQYF. CDR3 coding DNA: TGTGCCAGCAGTCAGACAGGGCCCGAAGAGACCCAGTACTTC.

The V gene is TRBV28, the J gene TRBJ1-2, with a tentative D call TRBD1 (5 bases). The CDR3 runs 12 residues. V lost 4 bases and J 4 bases, leaving 7 bases between the germline ends. Germline V gives CDR1 MDHEN, CDR2 SYDVKM. The CDR3: CASSSRAYGYTF. CDR3 nucleotides: TGTGCCAGCAGTTCCAGGGCCTATGGCTACACCTTC.

The chain is built from TRBV4-1 and TRBJ2-7; D perhaps matches TRBD2 (5 bases). This CDR3 has 18 residues. Trimming removed 0 bases from V and 2 bases from J, with 20 bases in between. Germline V gene data show CDR1 as MGHRA and CDR2 as YSYEKL. CDR3 coding DNA: TGCGCCAGCAGCCAAGACCCCTGGACTTTCCCAAGGGCCTACGAGCAGTACTTC. It translates to CASSQDPWTFPRAYEQYF.

The V call is TRBV7-3, the J call TRBJ2-1, with 8 nucleotides matching TRBD2. CDR1 and CDR2 (germline): SGHTA, FQGTGA. This CDR3 is 16 amino acids long. The V gene end was trimmed by 2 bases and the J gene end by 7 bases; junction bases not matched to a gene: 10. The CDR3 spells CASSLSVKREMNEQFF. CDR3 sequence (DNA): TGTGCCAGCAGCTTATCTGTGAAGCGGGAGATGAATGAGCAGTTCTTC.

This clone is a singleton in its sample. The chain employs TRBV7-9 and TRBJ2-1; 8 bases line up with TRBD2. V shed 4 bases and J 6 bases; nucleotides not matched to a gene: 8. The CDR3 totals 15 residues. Germline CDR1 reads SEHNR; CDR2 reads FQNEAQ (reference sequence). CDR3 sequence (DNA): TGTGCCAGCAGCTCTCTAGCGGGCGGACTCAATGAGCAGTTCTTC. This encodes CASSSLAGGLNEQFF. The full variable domain, its missing parts supplied by reference TRBV7-9 and TRBJ2-1, is DTGVSQNPRHKITKRGQNVTFRCDPISEHNRLYWYRQTLGQGPEFLTYFQNEAQLEKSRLLSDRFSAERPKGSFSTLEIQRTEQGDSAMYLCASSSLAGGLNEQFFGPGTRLTVL.

This clone was recorded a few times. The chain has TRBV18 and TRBJ2-1; 7 nucleotides match TRBD2. V lost 3 bases and J lost 5; bases outside the gene matches: 10. The CDR3 totals 16 residues. The germline V gene encodes CDR1 KGHSH and CDR2 LQKENI. CDR3 region: CASSPNLGLVHNEQFF. The CDR3 DNA reads TGTGCCAGCTCACCGAACCTCGGACTAGTACACAATGAGCAGTTCTTC.

This chain links TRBV15 with TRBJ1-1; D may be TRBD1 (6 bases). CDR1 LNHNV and CDR2 YYDKDF come from the germline V gene (reference sequence). Trimming pared 8 bases from V and 0 bases from J, leaving 10 bases between. CDR3 length: 13 residues. The DNA for the CDR3 is TGTGCCACCCGAAGGGACATGAACACTGAAGCTTTCTTT. Protein product: CATRRDMNTEAFF.

The chain recombines TRBV24-1 with TRBJ2-3, with 7 bases aligning to TRBD2. The CDR3 is 14 residues long. The J segment lost 5 bases and the V segment lost 6 bases, leaving 7 bases of the junction unmatched. Germline CDR1 and CDR2: KGHDR and SFDVKD. The CDR3 DNA is TGTGCCACCAGTAGGCGGGAGCCAGGAGATACGCAGTATTTT. Translated, it gives CATSRREPGDTQYF.

This clone was counted only a few times. The J gene is TRBJ1-6, the V gene TRBV7-2, with 7 bases lining up with TRBD1. CDR1 and CDR2 from the germline V gene are SGHTA and FQGNSA. The CDR3 extends over 15 amino acids. Unmatched junction bases numbered 8, after V lost 4 bases and J lost 8 bases. The chain's CDR3 is CASSWVQGVDSPLHF. Here the CDR3 DNA reads TGTGCCAGCAGCTGGGTTCAGGGGGTCGATTCACCCCTCCACTTT.